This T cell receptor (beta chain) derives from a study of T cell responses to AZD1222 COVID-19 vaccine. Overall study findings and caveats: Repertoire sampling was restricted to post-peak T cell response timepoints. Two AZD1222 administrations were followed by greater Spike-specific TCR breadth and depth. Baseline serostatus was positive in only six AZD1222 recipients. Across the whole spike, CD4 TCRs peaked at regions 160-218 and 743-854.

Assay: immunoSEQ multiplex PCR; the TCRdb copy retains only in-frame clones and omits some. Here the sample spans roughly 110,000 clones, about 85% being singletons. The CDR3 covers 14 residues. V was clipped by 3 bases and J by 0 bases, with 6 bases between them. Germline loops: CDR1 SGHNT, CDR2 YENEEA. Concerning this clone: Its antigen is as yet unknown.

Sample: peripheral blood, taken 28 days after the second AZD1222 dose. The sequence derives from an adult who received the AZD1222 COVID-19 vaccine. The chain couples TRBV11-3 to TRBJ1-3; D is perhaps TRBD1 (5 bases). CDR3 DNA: TGTGCCAGCAGCTTCGGGACCTCTGGAAACACCATATATTTT. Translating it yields CASSFGTSGNTIYF.